This TCR beta chain was observed in a study of T cell responses to AZD1222 COVID-19 vaccine. Study outcomes and limitations: A mostly white British donor set with more females was recruited, and clonal diversity was possibly underestimated.

Concerning this clone itself: Its antigen is currently unknown.

Here immunoSEQ multiplex PCR was the method, and the copy in TCRdb shows in-frame clones only, minus some. The sample carries approximately 100,000 clones, approximately 90% recorded once. Looked up from germline, CDR1 is SGDLS and CDR2 is YYNGEE. The CDR3 is 13 amino acids. V lost 0 bases to trimming and J lost 4 bases, with 7 bases between them. The clonotype comes from an adult in good health. This chain uses TRBV9 with TRBJ1-1; D gene ambiguous. The specimen comprised peripheral blood, sampled on day 0 of AZD1222 vaccination. CDR3 DNA sequence: TGTGCCAGCAGCGTAGGGGAAGCCACTGAAGCTTTCTTT. Its protein is CASSVGEATEAFF. The whole variable domain, remainder taken from reference TRBV9 and TRBJ1-1, is DSGVTQTPKHLITATGQRVTLRCSPRSGDLSVYWYQQSLDQGLQFLIQYYNGEERAKGNILERFSAQQFPDLHSELNLSSLELGDSALYFCASSVGEATEAFFGQGTRLTVV.